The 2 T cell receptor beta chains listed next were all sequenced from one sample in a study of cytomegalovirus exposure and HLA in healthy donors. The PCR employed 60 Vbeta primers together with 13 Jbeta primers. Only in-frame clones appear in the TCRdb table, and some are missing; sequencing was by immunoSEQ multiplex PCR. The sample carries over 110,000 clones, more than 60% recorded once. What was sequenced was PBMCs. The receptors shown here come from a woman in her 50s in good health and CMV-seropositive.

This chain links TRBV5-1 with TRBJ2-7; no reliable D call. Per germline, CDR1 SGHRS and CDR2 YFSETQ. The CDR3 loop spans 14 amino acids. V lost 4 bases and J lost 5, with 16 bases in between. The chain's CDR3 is CASSTRVTPHEQYF. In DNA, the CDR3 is TGCGCCAGCAGCACCCGGGTCACCCCCCACGAGCAGTACTTC.

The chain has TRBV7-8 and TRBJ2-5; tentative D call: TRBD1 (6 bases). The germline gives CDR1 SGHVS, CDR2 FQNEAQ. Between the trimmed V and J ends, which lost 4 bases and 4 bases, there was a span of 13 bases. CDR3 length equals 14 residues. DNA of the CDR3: TGTGCCAGCAGCTCCAGGAGACAGGCAGAGACCCAGTACTTC. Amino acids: CASSSRRQAETQYF. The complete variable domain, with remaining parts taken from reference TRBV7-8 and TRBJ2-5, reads GAGVSQSPRYKVAKRGQDVALRCDPISGHVSLFWYQQALGQGPEFLTYFQNEAQLDKSGLPSDRFFAERPEGSVSTLKIQRTQQEDSAVYLCASSSRRQAETQYFGPGTRLLVL.